These 29 T cell receptor beta chains were sequenced from one sample in a study of blood T cells in healthy people across ages. A second PCR, run for about 7 to 11 cycles, used a sample-barcoded 5' primer plus a J-beta primer mix. TCRdb re-called the 5' RACE reads through MiXCR, storing one row per CDR3 protein. There are about 780,000 distinct CDR3 sequences in the sample; 46% occur only once, and 15% to 20% lies in the top ten. The specimen sequenced was blood. These receptors were taken from a man at least 80 years old in good health.

The chain links TRBV7-2 to TRBJ2-3; TRBD2 is a possible D gene (5 bases). The length of the CDR3 is 15 residues. CDR1 and CDR2 from the germline V gene are SGHTA and FQGNSA. Trimming stripped 1 base from V and 7 bases from J, with 15 bases between. Here the CDR3 DNA reads TGTGCCAGCAGCTTAGAAGCGGCCGCCGAGAATACGCAGTATTTT. Protein: CASSLEAAAENTQYF.

The chain has TRBV7-2 and TRBJ2-1; D is unclear. V lost 1 base, J lost 5 bases, and 12 bases lay in between. The CDR3 runs 15 residues. Germline lookup yields CDR1 SGHTA and CDR2 FQGNSA. CDR3 sequence (DNA): TGTGCCAGCAGCTTAGGGAGTAGCCCTAACAATGAGCAGTTCTTC. Translation gives CASSLGSSPNNEQFF.

V gene TRBV7-2 combines with J gene TRBJ2-4, with D perhaps TRBD1 (5 bases). Germline lookup yields CDR1 SGHTA and CDR2 FQGNSA. V lost 5 bases and J lost 0, with 11 bases in between. The CDR3 loop spans 15 amino acids. CDR3 sequence: CASSPPGIAKNIQYF. The CDR3 DNA reads as TGTGCCAGCAGCCCCCCAGGGATAGCCAAAAACATTCAGTACTTC.

The chain recombines TRBV10-3 with TRBJ2-5, with 8 bases aligning to TRBD2. CDR3 size: 14 residues. CDR1 and CDR2 (germline): ENHRY, SYGVKD. The J segment lost 2 bases and the V segment lost 6 bases, leaving 5 bases of the junction unmatched. CDR3 in amino acids: CAISGTSTQETQYF. The CDR3 DNA reads as TGTGCCATCAGCGGGACTAGTACTCAAGAGACCCAGTACTTC.

The V gene is TRBV20-1, the J gene TRBJ1-2, with 8 bases matching TRBD1. The CDR3 runs 14 residues. V lost 6 bases, J lost 6 bases, and 12 bases stayed unmatched. Germline V gene lookup returns CDR1 DFQATT and CDR2 SNEGSKA (reference sequence). CDR3 DNA: TGCAGTGCCAATCGACTCGGACAGGGAGATGGCTACACCTTC. It is translated as CSANRLGQGDGYTF.

The rearrangement links TRBV14 to TRBJ2-5; TRBD1 matches 7 bases. Germline V lookup: CDR1 SGHDN, CDR2 FVKESK. The CDR3 extends over 15 amino acids. V lost 5 bases and J lost 11; bases outside the gene matches: 17. The CDR3 here is CASSTRDRVLNEQYF. The CDR3 DNA follows: TGTGCCAGCAGCACCCGAGACAGGGTATTAAATGAGCAGTACTTC.

As concerns this clonotype: An end of the junction differs from the germline gene, which may be a read error. The chain uses TRBV25-1 and TRBJ1-2, with TRBD1 identical over 9 bases. Germline V gene lookup returns CDR1 MGHDK and CDR2 SYGVNS. The CDR3 covers 15 residues. The CDR3 DNA is TGTGCCGGCAGTGAATTTACAGGGGGCGTTTTAGGCTACACCTTC. Translated: CAGSEFTGGVLGYTF.

The genes are TRBV18 and TRBJ2-7; 8 bases match TRBD2. The length of the CDR3 is 15 residues. CDR1 is KGHSH, CDR2 LQKENI, per germline. V lost 3 bases to trimming and J lost 6 bases; unmatched junction nucleotides: 10. CDR3 DNA sequence: TGTGCCAGCTCACCGAATGTCGGGAGGGCCTCCGAGCAGTACTTC. Translation: CASSPNVGRASEQYF.

V is TRBV6-1 and J is TRBJ2-2; D tentatively fits TRBD1 or TRBD2 (5 bases each). V was pared by 8 bases and J by 1 base, with 14 bases between. CDR3 length: 15 residues. Germline V gene lookup returns CDR1 MNHNS and CDR2 SASEGT. The CDR3, as DNA: TGTGCCAGCCGACGGGACGCCGAGAACACCGGGGAGCTGTTTTTT. Protein: CASRRDAENTGELFF.

A word on this clonotype: One end of the junction fails to match germline, which may point to a read error. The J gene is TRBJ2-7, the V gene TRBV7-2, with D hard to call. The CDR3 contains 14 residues. Germline lookup yields CDR1 SGHTA and CDR2 FQGNSA. The CDR3 region has the DNA TGTGTCAGCAGCTTAGAAATGGGAAACTACGAGCAGTACTTC. Protein product: CVSSLEMGNYEQYF.

CDR3 protein: CATSDPRTDRGETRYF. Here the CDR3 DNA reads TGTGCCACCAGTGATCCTCGGACGGACCGCGGGGAGACCCGGTACTTC. The V gene is TRBV24-1, the J gene TRBJ2-4; D perhaps matches TRBD2 (6 bases). Germline CDR1 is KGHDR and CDR2 is SFDVKD. V lost 3 bases, J lost 15 bases, and 26 bases lay in between. The CDR3 is 16 residues long.

The chain uses TRBV28 and TRBJ2-2; 7 nucleotides agree with TRBD1. Losses at the gene ends were 5 bases for V and 1 base for J; bases not matched to a gene: 7. CDR3 length equals 16 residues. The V gene's germline CDR1 is MDHEN and CDR2 SYDVKM. CDR3 protein: CASSQTGTENTGELFF. In DNA, the CDR3 is TGTGCCAGCAGTCAAACCGGGACAGAGAACACCGGGGAGCTGTTTTTT.

This clonotype appeared a single time. Sequence at one end of the junction differs from germline and may be a read error. V usage is TRBV5-1 and J usage is TRBJ2-3, with 14 bases that match TRBD2. This CDR3 spans 17 amino acids. CDR1 SGHRS and CDR2 YFSETQ come from the germline V gene. CDR3 sequence reads: CASSLGLAGGPTGTQYF. The CDR3 DNA follows: TGCGCCAGCAGCTTGGGACTAGCGGGAGGGCCTACAGGTACGCAGTATTTT.

This clonotype was found a few times. The chain joins TRBV6-5 to TRBJ2-7; TRBD1 agrees at 10 bases. Germline CDR1 and CDR2: MNHEY and SVGAGI. The CDR3 is 14 amino acids. The junction had 7 bases not matched to a gene; V was cut back by 7 bases and J by 4 bases. The CDR3 DNA follows: TGTGCCAGCATCGCGGACAGGGGGGGTTACGAGCAGTACTTC. Its translation: CASIADRGGYEQYF.

In nucleotides, the CDR3 is TGTGCCAGCAGCGAGACTAGCGCCAGCACAGATACGCAGTATTTT. This codes for CASSETSASTDTQYF. This rearrangement joins TRBV7-9 to TRBJ2-3; 8 bases agree with TRBD2. Trimming at V came to 5 bases and at J to 0 bases, leaving 4 bases not matched to a gene. CDR1 is SEHNR, CDR2 FQNEAQ, per germline (reference sequence). This CDR3 has 15 residues.

V gene TRBV29-1 combines with J gene TRBJ1-4; maybe TRBD1 (5 bases). The CDR3 contains 13 residues. Looked up from germline, CDR1 is SQVTM and CDR2 is ANQGSEA. V was shortened by 6 bases and J by 7 bases, with 15 bases between the two germline ends. The CDR3 here is CSVRHSQGEKLFF. CDR3 DNA: TGCAGCGTAAGACACTCCCAGGGTGAAAAACTGTTTTTT. The full variable domain, completed using reference TRBV29-1 and TRBJ1-4, is SAVISQKPSRDICQRGTSLTIQCQVDSQVTMMFWYRQQPGQSLTLIATANQGSEATYESGFVIDKFPISRPNLTFSTLTVSNMSPEDSSIYLCSVRHSQGEKLFFGSGTQLSVL.

This sequence joins TRBV29-1 and TRBJ2-5; 7 positions agree with TRBD1. V shed 6 bases and J 4 bases; nucleotides not matched to a gene: 5. The CDR3 runs 12 residues. Germline V gene sequence: CDR1 SQVTM, CDR2 ANQGSEA. The CDR3 loop is CSVAYRGETQYF. CDR3 in DNA: TGCAGCGTCGCCTACAGGGGAGAGACCCAGTACTTC.

The rearrangement links TRBV20-1 to TRBJ2-4, with a tentative D call TRBD1 (6 bases). V shed 6 bases and J shed 0 bases, with 12 bases lying between them. CDR3 length: 14 amino acids. The V gene's germline CDR1 is DFQATT and CDR2 SNEGSKA (reference sequence). Written as DNA, the CDR3 is TGCAGTGCCCACAGGGAAATAGCCAAAAACATTCAGTACTTC. Encoded protein: CSAHREIAKNIQYF.

Comment on this clonotype: This may come from a read error, since a much larger clone is one base off. The chain employs TRBV12-3 or TRBV12-4 and TRBJ2-3, with D unresolved. The CDR3 sequence is 15 residues long. V was cut by 5 bases and J by 1 base, with 13 bases left in between. CDR3 protein: CASSVRNSRTDTQYF. The CDR3 DNA is TGTGCCAGCAGTGTCCGGAACTCCCGCACAGATACGCAGTATTTT.

The chain links TRBV5-1 to TRBJ2-1; TRBD2 matches at 10 bases. CDR1 SGHRS and CDR2 YFSETQ come from the germline V gene. This CDR3 contains 15 residues. J was trimmed by 9 bases and V by 4 bases; bases with no gene match: 10. The CDR3 DNA follows: TGCGCCAGCAGCCCAGAGAGCGGGAGGGCCGGTGAGCAGTTCTTC. Amino acids: CASSPESGRAGEQFF.

This clonotype has more than one count but fewer than ten. The chain combines TRBV28 with TRBJ2-1; 9 bases are a match to TRBD2. CDR1 is MDHEN, CDR2 SYDVKM, per germline. The CDR3 extends over 16 amino acids. Unmatched junction bases numbered 10, after V lost 4 bases and J lost 6 bases. CDR3 region: CASSSKTSGITNEQFF. Here the CDR3 DNA reads TGTGCCAGCAGTTCCAAGACTAGCGGTATTACCAATGAGCAGTTCTTC.

V is TRBV11-2 and J is TRBJ2-1; 8 bases align to TRBD1. With 6 bases clipped from V and 4 bases from J, the junction kept 8 bases outside the gene matches. Germline V gene lookup returns CDR1 SGHAT and CDR2 FQNNGV. The CDR3 covers 15 residues. CDR3 nucleotide sequence: TGTGCCAGCAGAGCAGGACAGGGATTTTACAATGAGCAGTTCTTC. Protein: CASRAGQGFYNEQFF.

J is TRBJ2-4 and V is TRBV20-1; 9 nucleotides line up with TRBD2. V shed 0 bases, J shed 8 bases, and the junction held 11 bases outside the gene matches. The CDR3 length is 16 residues. CDR1 and CDR2 (germline): DFQATT, SNEGSKA (reference sequence). CDR3 sequence (DNA): TGCAGTGCTAGAGATTCGGACCTAGCGGGACTATACATTCAGTACTTC. Translated: CSARDSDLAGLYIQYF.

CDR3 protein: CASSPQSENGYTF. CDR3 DNA: TGTGCCAGCAGCCCCCAGTCCGAGAATGGCTACACCTTC. The J gene is TRBJ1-2, the V gene TRBV7-9; D unresolved. In germline, CDR1 is SEHNR, CDR2 FQNEAQ (reference sequence). The CDR3 contains 13 residues. Trimming took 5 bases from V and 6 from J, leaving 13 bases between them.

This clonotype was detected many times. This rearrangement joins TRBV7-2 to TRBJ2-3, with a tentative D call TRBD2 (5 bases). Germline-derived CDR1 and CDR2 are SGHTA and FQGNSA. Between the trimmed V and J ends, which lost 4 bases and 3 bases, there was a span of 14 bases. The CDR3 consists of 15 residues. CDR3 sequence: CASSSYDRGTDTQYF. CDR3 in DNA: TGTGCCAGCAGCTCCTATGATCGGGGTACAGATACGCAGTATTTT.

This clonotype was seen more than once but under ten times. The chain joins TRBV25-1 to TRBJ2-1; 9 bases are a match to TRBD2. Germline assignment: CDR1 MGHDK and CDR2 SYGVNS. The CDR3 has 17 amino acids. V gave up 5 bases and J gave up 4 bases; unmatched junction bases: 12. The CDR3 loop is CASSPTTSGSWYNEQFF. In DNA, the CDR3 is TGTGCCAGCAGTCCTACTACTAGCGGGTCATGGTACAATGAGCAGTTCTTC. The entire variable domain, with the rest obtained from reference TRBV25-1 and TRBJ2-1, is as follows: EADIYQTPRYLVIGTGKKITLECSQTMGHDKMYWYQQDPGMELHLIHYSYGVNSTEKGDLSSESTVSRIRTEHFPLTLESARPSHTSQYLCASSPTTSGSWYNEQFFGPGTRLTVL.

The chain combines TRBV7-9 with TRBJ2-2, with D unresolved. From germline, CDR1 is SEHNR and CDR2 FQNEAQ (reference sequence). With 6 bases removed from V and 3 bases from J, the gap between germline ends came to 14 bases. This CDR3 is 15 amino acids long. The CDR3 nucleotides read TGTGCCAGCAGTCCACTGGCTAGAGACACCGGGGAGCTGTTTTTT. It specifies CASSPLARDTGELFF.

The CDR3 reads CASSLGQTIYEQYF. The CDR3 nucleotides read TGTGCCAGCAGTTTAGGACAGACAATCTACGAGCAGTACTTC. The rearrangement uses TRBV12-3 or TRBV12-4 and TRBJ2-7, with TRBD1 as a possible D gene (5 bases). This CDR3 region has 14 residues. The ends were cut back, 1 base at V and 3 bases at J, with 10 bases in the middle.

This clonotype was seen only a few times. V usage is TRBV3-1 and J usage is TRBJ2-3; maybe TRBD1 (8 bases). This CDR3 region has 17 residues. Looked up from germline, CDR1 is LGHDT and CDR2 is YNNKEL (reference sequence). Trimming removed 2 bases at V and 3 bases at J, with 18 bases between. CDR3 in amino acids: CASSQTAGGGRTDTQYF. CDR3 bases: TGTGCCAGCAGCCAAACAGCAGGGGGCGGGAGAACAGATACGCAGTATTTT.